Listed here is a single TCR beta chain. Its target is not known. The source of the sample is a study of cytomegalovirus exposure and HLA in healthy donors. Study-level results: A later analysis reportedly identified an Asian-associated ancestry cluster as carrying fewer N-insertions than the roughly 670-donor mean.

With V trimmed by 3 bases and J by 7 bases, 5 bases remained unmatched. This CDR3 comprises 14 residues. Germline V gene data show CDR1 as SGHDT and CDR2 as YYEEEE. The PCR made use of 60 Vbeta and 13 Jbeta primers. Assay: immunoSEQ multiplex PCR; the TCRdb copy retains only in-frame clones and omits some. Among more than 150,000 clones, 70% to 85% were seen once, and the ten largest hold approximately 1.4%. Sample: PBMCs. The sequence derives from a man between 18 and 35 years old in good health and CMV-seronegative. The gene calls are TRBV5-6 and TRBJ1-4; TRBD1 agrees at 8 bases. The CDR3 nucleotides are TGTGCCAGCAGCTCGGACAGGGAAGGTGAAAAACTGTTTTTT. It yields the protein CASSSDREGEKLFF. Filled out from reference TRBV5-6 and TRBJ1-4, the complete variable domain reads DAGVTQSPTHLIKTRGQQVTLRCSPKSGHDTVSWYQQALGQGPQFIFQYYEEEERQRGNFPDRFSGHQFPNYSSELNVNALLLGDSALYLCASSSDREGEKLFFGSGTQLSVL.